This T cell receptor beta chain was recorded in a study of vaccination and CD4 T cells after COVID-19. Whole-study findings and limits: SARS-CoV-2-reactive clonotypes showed a nonsignificant median rise from roughly 21 to 40.

An Oncomine TCR Beta short-read assay was used to sequence the DNA from cultured CD4+ T cells. One entry per CDR3 protein, called by TCRdb with MiXCR from the PCR reads. The sample consists of roughly 8,000 distinct CDR3 sequences, roughly two fifths of them appearing once. This clonotype was counted between two and nine times. The antigen remains undetermined. V lost 5 bases and J lost 5, with 9 bases in between. Germline lookup yields CDR1 MNHNS and CDR2 SASEGT. The CDR3 sequence is 12 residues long. Treatment noted: roughly 10-day PBMC culture with coronavirus spike peptide pools or control peptides (ViraFEST assay). Unexposed donor CD4+ T cells predated the COVID-19 pandemic, collected 2011-2018.

The source material was CD4+ T cells from blood, cultured in vitro. This rearrangement joins TRBV6-1 to TRBJ1-2; tentative D call: TRBD1 (6 bases). The TCR originated in a human donor in good health. The CDR3 loop reads CASSHGQYGYTF. DNA of the CDR3: TGTGCCAGCAGTCACGGACAGTATGGCTACACCTTC.